The clone carrying this T cell receptor (beta chain) was found many times. Its antigen is undetermined. TCRdb recomputed calls from the reads with MiXCR, one row per CDR3 protein. The table includes roughly 81,000 distinct CDR3 sequences, roughly 3.5% detected once. The data belong to a study of T cell repertoires in cytomegalovirus infection. The CDR3 has 14 amino acids. Germline V lookup: CDR1 KGHDR, CDR2 SFDVKD. The V segment lost 6 bases and the J segment 4 bases; nucleotides outside the gene matches: 8. The study, taken as a whole, reports: In two of eight donors, the top clonotype was HLA-C-restricted CMV-specific. Identification of carriers of CMV plus the relevant HLA was achieved through cumulative public TCR beta family frequency.

The chain employs TRBV24-1 and TRBJ2-7; 7 nucleotides line up with TRBD1. The sequenced material came from PBMCs. The sequence was obtained from a human donor in good health (CMV status not recorded). Some clones in this sample may be carry-over from other donors' samples. The CDR3 bases are TGTGCCACCAGTACCGGGGACAGTCGATACGAGCAGTACTTC. This sequence encodes CATSTGDSRYEQYF.